A single sample is the source of the 20 T cell receptor beta chains below, sequenced in a study of blood T cell repertoires in COVID-19. TCRdb keeps only in-frame clones here, not all; method: immunoSEQ multiplex PCR. This table holds under 45,000 clones, approximately 80% found once. The sequenced sample was peripheral blood. The receptors come from a man in his sixties with active COVID-19.

The V gene is TRBV2, the J gene TRBJ2-4; TRBD2 agrees at 10 bases. There are 16 residues in the CDR3. The V segment lost 1 base and the J segment 4 bases; nucleotides outside the gene matches: 4. CDR1 SNHLY and CDR2 FYNNEI come from the germline V gene. The CDR3 DNA follows: TGTGCCAGCAGTGAAGGGTGGACTAGCGGAAAAAACATTCAGTACTTC. It encodes CASSEGWTSGKNIQYF.

The chain joins TRBV28 to TRBJ2-6; a possible D gene is TRBD2 (6 bases). Germline V gene data show CDR1 as MDHEN and CDR2 as SYDVKM. Trimming removed 8 bases at V and 0 bases at J, with 11 bases between. CDR3 length: 15 residues. The chain's CDR3 is CASGPGVSGANVLTF. The CDR3 nucleotides are TGTGCCAGCGGCCCGGGGGTCTCTGGGGCCAACGTCCTGACTTTC.

The rearrangement links TRBV11-2 to TRBJ2-2; weak D call: TRBD2 (6 bases). Trimming pared 1 base from V and 7 bases from J, leaving 7 bases between. CDR1 and CDR2 from the germline V gene are SGHAT and FQNNGV. CDR3 length: 13 residues. The CDR3 is CASSLGGVGELFF. As DNA, the CDR3 is TGTGCCAGCAGCTTAGGGGGGGTCGGGGAGCTGTTTTTT.

CDR3 in amino acids: CASTPFGGEQYF. CDR3 in DNA: TGTGCCAGCACCCCTTTCGGGGGGGAGCAGTACTTC. V is TRBV7-9 and J is TRBJ2-7, with 7 nucleotides matching TRBD2. The CDR3 is 12 amino acids. CDR1 and CDR2 from the germline V gene are SEHNR and FQNEAQ (reference sequence). Losses at the gene ends were 7 bases for V and 7 bases for J; bases not matched to a gene: 7.

The V gene is TRBV5-6, the J gene TRBJ2-1; 14 positions agree with TRBD2. Trimming took 4 bases from V and 0 from J; bases not matched to a gene: 6. Germline-derived CDR1 and CDR2 are SGHDT and YYEEEE. This CDR3 region has 18 residues. The CDR3 DNA reads as TGTGCCAGCAGCCCGGGACTAGCGGGGGCGAACTCCTACAATGAGCAGTTCTTC. Encoded protein: CASSPGLAGANSYNEQFF.

As regards this clone: Distinct nucleotide sequences in the sample also encode this CDR3. The genes are TRBV9 and TRBJ2-1; 11 bases agree with TRBD2. In germline, CDR1 is SGDLS, CDR2 YYNGEE. With V trimmed by 0 bases and J by 4 bases, 0 bases remained unmatched. This CDR3 region has 15 residues. The CDR3 region has the DNA TGTGCCAGCAGCGTAGGACTAGCGGGATACAATGAGCAGTTCTTC. This gives the protein CASSVGLAGYNEQFF.

The chain carries TRBV7-6 and TRBJ2-3; 9 nucleotides line up with TRBD1. The CDR3 sequence is 16 residues long. Trimming cost V 3 bases and J 2 bases; bases outside gene matches: 6. Per the germline V gene, CDR1 is SGHVS and CDR2 is FNYEAQ. The CDR3 reads CASSFTGTGSTDTQYF. The CDR3 nucleotides are TGTGCCAGCAGCTTTACCGGGACAGGGTCCACAGATACGCAGTATTTT. The full variable domain, with the rest looked up from reference TRBV7-6 and TRBJ2-3, is GAGVSQSPRYKVTKRGQDVALRCDPISGHVSLYWYRQALGQGPEFLTYFNYEAQQDKSGLPNDRFSAERPEGSISTLTIQRTEQRDSAMYRCASSFTGTGSTDTQYFGPGTRLTVL.

V usage is TRBV5-1 and J usage is TRBJ2-7; 10 bases fit TRBD1. Germline V gene lookup returns CDR1 SGHRS and CDR2 YFSETQ. Trimming cost V 4 bases and J 0 bases; bases outside gene matches: 4. The CDR3 spans 15 residues. CDR3 sequence (DNA): TGCGCCAGCAGCGCGGGACAGGGGCCCTCCTACGAGCAGTACTTC. As protein: CASSAGQGPSYEQYF.

The V call is TRBV20-1, the J call TRBJ2-1, with 9 positions matching TRBD2. Germline V gives CDR1 DFQATT, CDR2 SNEGSKA (reference sequence). The CDR3 runs 13 residues. The ends lost 3 bases at V and 8 bases at J; junction bases unmatched: 5. The CDR3 reads CSASERGVDEQFF. CDR3 nucleotides: TGCAGTGCTAGTGAGCGGGGGGTCGATGAGCAGTTCTTC.

The rearrangement links TRBV19 to TRBJ1-2; 8 nucleotides line up with TRBD1. The CDR3 is made up of 12 amino acids. V lost 4 bases, J lost 8 bases, and 3 bases stayed unmatched. CDR1 and CDR2 (germline): LNHDA, SQIVND (reference sequence). CDR3 amino acids: CASSTTGEGYTF. In DNA form, the CDR3 reads TGTGCCAGTAGTACGACAGGGGAAGGCTACACCTTC.

The chain carries TRBV14 and TRBJ2-1, with a weak D call TRBD1 (6 bases). V lost 1 base, J lost 10 bases, and 11 bases lay in between. The CDR3 is 13 amino acids. Per the germline V gene, CDR1 is SGHDN and CDR2 is FVKESK. The CDR3 region has the DNA TGTGCCAGCAGCCAAGCTGGGGGCGGCGAGCAGTTCTTC. Its protein is CASSQAGGGEQFF.

The chain uses TRBV7-2 and TRBJ1-5; the D is unclear. V was pared by 2 bases and J by 1 base, with 9 bases between. The CDR3 sequence is 15 residues long. The V gene's germline CDR1 is SGHTA and CDR2 FQGNSA. CDR3 nucleotides: TGTGCCAGCAGCTTAAAAGGAGCGAGCAATCAGCCCCAGCATTTT. Amino acid sequence: CASSLKGASNQPQHF.

The chain combines TRBV5-6 with TRBJ1-3; TRBD1 matches at 7 bases. This CDR3 contains 15 residues. CDR1 and CDR2 from the germline V gene are SGHDT and YYEEEE. Losses at the gene ends were 5 bases for V and 0 bases for J; bases not matched to a gene: 5. CDR3 coding DNA: TGTGCCAGCAGGACAGGGCTCGACTCTGGAAACACCATATATTTT. This translates into CASRTGLDSGNTIYF.

This clone was seen once. The rearrangement links TRBV10-1 to TRBJ1-1; D perhaps matches TRBD1 (5 bases). The ends were cut back, 5 bases at V and 7 bases at J, with 29 bases in the middle. CDR3 length equals 18 residues. Germline CDR1 WNHNN, CDR2 SYGVQD (reference sequence). Here the CDR3 DNA reads TGCGCCAGCAGTCCCGGGGGGGGACTACAATCGGAAGTCGGTGAAGCTTTCTTT. Translation: CASSPGGGLQSEVGEAFF.

V and J are TRBV19 and TRBJ2-2; D is undetermined. Germline loops: CDR1 LNHDA, CDR2 SQIVND (reference sequence). V shed 10 bases and J shed 2 bases, with 11 bases lying between them. The CDR3 is made up of 13 amino acids. The chain's CDR3 is CATQFLNTGELFF. CDR3 DNA: TGTGCCACCCAGTTCCTCAACACCGGGGAGCTGTTTTTT.

The rearrangement uses TRBV30 and TRBJ1-5; D possibly corresponds to TRBD1 (6 bases). The ends were cut back, 4 bases at V and 4 bases at J, with 17 bases in the middle. There are 15 residues in the CDR3. The germline V gene has CDR1 GTSNPN and CDR2 SVGIG (reference sequence). This CDR3 reads CAWTLTAGANQPQHF. CDR3 nucleotide sequence: TGTGCCTGGACCCTTACGGCGGGGGCGAATCAGCCCCAGCATTTT. The entire variable domain, with the rest obtained from reference TRBV30 and TRBJ1-5, is as follows: SQTIHQWPATLVQPVGSPLSLECTVEGTSNPNLYWYRQAAGRGLQLLFYSVGIGQISSEVPQNLSASRPQDRQFILSSKKLLLSDSGFYLCAWTLTAGANQPQHFGDGTRLSIL.

The chain uses TRBV7-2 and TRBJ2-3, with D uncertain. The CDR3 consists of 13 residues. In germline, CDR1 is SGHTA, CDR2 FQGNSA. Trimming cost V 8 bases and J 1 base, with 10 bases left between them. The chain's CDR3 is CASAPTGTDTQYF. The CDR3 DNA sequence: TGTGCCAGCGCCCCTACAGGCACAGATACGCAGTATTTT.

The chain links TRBV11-2 to TRBJ1-4; no clear D gene. The CDR3 length is 15 residues. Germline lookup yields CDR1 SGHAT and CDR2 FQNNGV. V was shortened by 0 bases and J by 10 bases, with 15 bases between the two germline ends. This CDR3 is CASSLEPSVRGKLFF. The CDR3 DNA sequence: TGTGCCAGCAGCTTAGAACCGTCGGTCCGTGGAAAACTGTTTTTT.

The chain links TRBV19 to TRBJ1-2; weak D call: TRBD1 (5 bases). Germline V gene data show CDR1 as LNHDA and CDR2 as SQIVND (reference sequence). The CDR3 totals 14 residues. Trimming left V 5 bases short and J 4 bases short, with 14 bases between. The chain's CDR3 is CASSSRGLRYGYTF. The CDR3 DNA sequence: TGTGCCAGTAGTTCGAGGGGACTTCGCTATGGCTACACCTTC. Full variable domain (rest looked up from reference TRBV19 and TRBJ1-2): DGGITQSPKYLFRKEGQNVTLSCEQNLNHDAMYWYRQDPGQGLRLIYYSQIVNDFQKGDIAEGYSVSREKKESFPLTVTSAQKNPTAFYLCASSSRGLRYGYTFGSGTRLTVV.

The chain combines TRBV27 with TRBJ1-6; 9 nucleotides line up with TRBD1. This CDR3 spans 15 amino acids. With 2 bases clipped from V and 9 bases from J, the junction kept 5 bases outside the gene matches. CDR1 and CDR2 from the germline V gene are MNHEY and SMNVEV (reference sequence). As DNA, the CDR3 is TGTGCCAGCAGTTTAAACAGGGGGCTCAGTTCACCCCTCCACTTT. Protein sequence: CASSLNRGLSSPLHF.